A selection of T cell receptor beta chains follows, all from one sample in a study of graft-versus-host responses after intestinal transplantation. For these receptors, no antigen is known. Clones were sequenced by immunoSEQ multiplex PCR, and TCRdb holds only the in-frame ones, with some missing. The sample holds some 90,000 clones; about four fifths are singletons and the top ten take 0.65% to 0.85%. Sequenced here: unstimulated CD4+ T cells sorted from spleen or lymph node cells, sampled before intestinal transplant. These receptors originate from a human donor who received an intestinal transplant. Each CDR3 is given with its conserved first and last residue. A D gene is named only where the DNA matches it firmly. Size tells how often a clone was seen (once, few, many) or the class of an expanded clone, and some rows leave it out.

d_gene	j_gene	abundance	v_gene	CDR3nt	CDR3aa
TRBD1	TRBJ1-2	.	TRBV19	TGTGCCAGTAGTCCGGGACAGGGAGTTTGGGGCTACACCTTC	CASSPGQGVWGYTF
TRBD1	TRBJ1-6	.	TRBV28	TGTGCCAACAGTTCCGGGACAGGGAATTCACCCCTCCACTTT	CANSSGTGNSPLHF
.	TRBJ1-1	few	TRBV30	TGTGCCTGGAGACGTAGAATGAACACTGAAGCTTTCTTT	CAWRRRMNTEAFF
.	TRBJ2-7	.	TRBV6-6	TGTGCCAGCAGTTACGCAAAACTAGACGAGCGTTGCGAGCAGTACTTC	CASSYAKLDERCEQYF
TRBD2	TRBJ2-7	.	TRBV19	TGTGCCAGTAGTGGGACTAGCGGGAGTCCGGTCTTTGACGAGCAGTACTTC	CASSGTSGSPVFDEQYF
.	TRBJ2-3	few	TRBV28	TGTGCCAGCAGTTCAACAGGGCTGAGCACAGATACGCAGTATTTT	CASSSTGLSTDTQYF
.	TRBJ2-3	.	TRBV11-3	TGTGCCAGCAGCTTAGGGGAGGACAACTCTAGCACAGATACGCAGTATTTT	CASSLGEDNSSTDTQYF
TRBD1	TRBJ1-4	.	TRBV4-2	TGTGCCAGCAGCAACCCGGACAGGGTCTTTGAAAAACTGTTTTTT	CASSNPDRVFEKLFF
.	TRBJ2-7	.	TRBV2	TGTGCCAGCAGTGGGCAGGGGATGGGGGAGCAGTACTTC	CASSGQGMGEQYF
TRBD1	TRBJ2-3	.	TRBV6-5	TGTGCCAGCAGTTCTCGCGGACAGGGGTCAGATACGCAGTATTTT	CASSSRGQGSDTQYF
.	TRBJ2-2	.	TRBV6-1	TGTGCCAGCAGTGAAGGTTGGTTAACCGGTGAGCTGTTTTTT	CASSEGWLTGELFF